This paragraph covers one TCR beta chain sequence. This CDR3 spans 19 amino acids. Losses at the gene ends were 4 bases for V and 5 bases for J; bases not matched to a gene: 13. Germline lookup yields CDR1 SEHNR and CDR2 FQNEAQ (reference sequence). The data were obtained in a study of cytomegalovirus exposure and HLA in healthy donors. PCR involved 60 Vbeta and 13 Jbeta primers. Clones were sequenced by immunoSEQ multiplex PCR, and TCRdb holds only the in-frame ones, with some missing. There are approximately 150,000 clones in the sample; 65% to 85% occur only once, and around 2.4% lies in the top ten.

The source material was PBMCs. The origin of this receptor is a male donor in good health and CMV-seronegative. This rearrangement joins TRBV7-9 to TRBJ2-3; 15 bases match TRBD2. The CDR3 coding sequence is TGTGCCAGCAGCTCTCCGGGAGGGACTAGCGGGAGGCCTGGAGATACGCAGTATTTT. Translated, it gives CASSSPGGTSGRPGDTQYF.